The source of this T cell receptor beta chain is a study of regulatory T cells in long-lasting Graves disease (TCRdb year 2021). For the wider study: Persistent Graves' disease meant more than 5 years of antithyroid drug treatment with TSH receptor autoantibodies that stayed positive. This study used TCR sequencing and RNA sequencing of peripheral blood to compare persistent Graves' disease patients against newly diagnosed Graves' disease patients. The study took place in China and was registered as a clinical trial. A total of roughly 35 samples were covered by TCR sequencing, comprising around 13 persistent and about 20 newly diagnosed Graves' disease patients. In the clinical cohort, patients with persistent Graves' disease had used antithyroid drugs for an average of around 9.9 years. General study outcomes and caveats: Compared with newly diagnosed patients, patients with persistent Graves' disease had lower TCR Shannon entropy and fewer highly expanded clones, which suggests clonal expansion. Sequencing and analysis were restricted to the TCR beta chain. As a limitation, the authors acknowledged that the small sample size may reduce accuracy. Peripheral blood alone was examined, since thyroid tissue, which constituted the primary lesion, could not be accessed. TRBV28, TRBJ1-2 and TRBJ2-5 were preferentially used in persistent disease, while TRBV20-1 and TRBJ2-1 were favored in newly diagnosed disease. A larger number of public clonotypes was shared among persistent patients (about 2,700) than among newly diagnosed patients (around 880).

The intended sense of this specimen's time point label: persistent/refractory GD, antithyroid drugs over 5 years with positive TRAb. For both TCR sequencing and RNA sequencing, RNA was extracted from PBMCs in TRIzol. Graves' disease was diagnosed according to American Thyroid Association guidelines. Patients were recruited from an endocrinology department in Xi'an, China. Each patient gave 7 to 9.5 milliliters of peripheral blood, collected in an EDTA anticoagulant tube. Ficoll Paque Plus density gradient separation was used to isolate PBMCs, and no additional T cell sorting was done. An Agilent 2100 Bioanalyzer and agarose gel were used to check RNA quality, while a NanoDrop 2000 measured RNA concentration. On this clonotype: Its recognized antigen is unknown. Qualities for individual bases were not recorded, and no much larger clone is one base off.

Library preparation used multiplex PCR. TCRdb lists the instrument as Illumina HiSeq 4000. To build TCR beta libraries, CDR3 regions were amplified by Arm-PCR using iRepertoire HTBI primers. PCR products were gel purified before sequencing. As for how the authors treated the data: Gene usage analysis of CDR3 amino acid clonotypes relied on the 55 to 80 TRBV and fewer than 15 TRBJ segments identified across samples. COPE and FqMerger were used to merge the filtered high-quality paired reads into contigs. BLAST was used to align contigs to IMGT TRBV, TRBD and TRBJ reference genes, and CDR3 was defined according to IMGT. Any clonotype with a frequency above 0.1% was counted as a highly expanded clone. Repertoire diversity was measured by Shannon entropy, and V-J evenness by the Gini coefficient. Public clonotypes were defined as clonotypes shared by more than one individual. Starting from the raw public reads, TCRdb applied fastp trimming at Q25, assembled clones with MiXCR and retained in-frame beta chains. Merged by CDR3 protein, the rows form single entries marked with the most common genes and DNA. Clone size and V and J calls follow TCRdb, not the original study. Counted in this sample were 400,000 to 600,000 distinct CDR3 sequences; approximately 21% of them appeared once. Over 6% of the sample goes to the ten largest clones.

The CDR3 sequence holds 15 residues, the cysteine and phenylalanine included. The sequence is cut down to CDR3 DNA, 45 bases in frame from base 1. CDR1 is given as SGHTA and CDR2 as FQGTGA, both from the germline V gene. At the junction V is shortened by 4 bases and J by 0 bases, with 11 bases in between. Recombination connected TRBV7-3 to TRBJ2-3, and perhaps TRBD2 as D gene, on 5 matching bases. The origin of this receptor is a female donor with Graves disease. The source material was peripheral blood mononuclear cells (PBMCs), sampled when the disease was refractory, from a patient treated with antithyroid drugs. The sequence in DNA is TGTGCCAGCAGCTGGAGGACTTATAGCACAGATACGCAGTATTTT. This sequence encodes CASSWRTYSTDTQYF.